Presented here are 11 T cell receptor beta chains from one specimen sequenced in a study of T cell changes during pregnancy in multiple sclerosis. Assay used: immunoSEQ multiplex PCR; TCRdb lists only in-frame clones, some missing. The table includes tens of thousands of clones, over 80% detected once. The sequencing used peripheral blood, collected in the first trimester of pregnancy. Source of these receptors: a female donor with multiple sclerosis, enrolled in a pregnancy study.

This sequence joins TRBV2 and TRBJ1-1; TRBD1 agrees at 12 bases. The V gene's germline CDR1 is SNHLY and CDR2 FYNNEI. J was trimmed by 5 bases and V by 7 bases; bases with no gene match: 5. This CDR3 spans 14 amino acids. The CDR3 is CASTGTGGVTEAFF. The CDR3, as DNA: TGTGCCAGCACTGGGACAGGGGGCGTGACTGAAGCTTTCTTT. Filled out from reference TRBV2 and TRBJ1-1, the complete variable domain reads EPEVTQTPSHQVTQMGQEVILRCVPISNHLYFYWYRQILGQKVEFLVSFYNNEISEKSEIFDDQFSVERPDGSNFTLKIRSTKLEDSAMYFCASTGTGGVTEAFFGQGTRLTVV.

The rearrangement joins TRBV5-1 to TRBJ2-1; D uncertain. Trimming pared 0 bases from V and 1 base from J, leaving 14 bases between. Germline assignment: CDR1 SGHRS and CDR2 YFSETQ. The CDR3 spans 17 residues. The CDR3 region has the DNA TGCGCCAGCAGCTTGGGATTAGCTCTAACTTCCTACAATGAGCAGTTCTTC. It codes for CASSLGLALTSYNEQFF.

The chain uses TRBV5-1 and TRBJ1-1; 9 nucleotides agree with TRBD1. Germline trimming cut 0 bases from V and 5 bases from J; bases unmatched to any gene: 5. Germline V gene lookup returns CDR1 SGHRS and CDR2 YFSETQ. The CDR3 contains 15 residues. The CDR3: CASSLETGGRTEAFF. The CDR3, as DNA: TGCGCCAGCAGCTTGGAAACAGGGGGCAGGACTGAAGCTTTCTTT.

CDR3 sequence: CAISESARQVGETQYF. The CDR3 DNA follows: TGTGCCATCAGTGAGTCGGCAAGACAGGTCGGGGAGACCCAGTACTTC. The chain employs TRBV10-3 and TRBJ2-5, with a possible D match to TRBD1 (6 bases). Germline CDR1 is ENHRY and CDR2 is SYGVKD. Trimming stripped 0 bases from V and 5 bases from J, with 16 bases between. The CDR3 is 16 residues long.

This sequence joins TRBV7-3 and TRBJ2-1, with D possibly TRBD2 on 5 matching bases. This CDR3 has 16 residues. In germline, CDR1 is SGHTA, CDR2 FQGTGA. V was shortened by 1 base and J by 2 bases, with 12 bases between the two germline ends. The CDR3 sequence: CASSLSGLGAYNEQFF. As DNA, the CDR3 is TGTGCCAGCAGCTTAAGCGGGCTAGGTGCCTACAATGAGCAGTTCTTC.

This clone showed up just once. This rearrangement joins TRBV6-1 to TRBJ2-7; perhaps TRBD1 as D (6 bases). The V gene's germline CDR1 is MNHNS and CDR2 SASEGT. The CDR3 totals 15 residues. With 6 bases removed from V and 7 bases from J, the gap between germline ends came to 22 bases. The CDR3 DNA is TGTGCCAGCAGCGGAGGCTACAGGGCCCTAAGGGAGCAGTACTTC. This codes for CASSGGYRALREQYF.

The DNA for the CDR3 is TGTGCCAGCAGCTTAGGTTGGGAGGAGACCCAGTACTTC. Protein: CASSLGWEETQYF. The chain uses TRBV13 and TRBJ2-5, with D possibly matching TRBD2 (5 bases). The CDR3 loop spans 13 amino acids. Germline values: CDR1 PRHDT, CDR2 FYEKMQ (reference sequence). V was shortened by 0 bases and J by 5 bases, with 7 bases between the two germline ends.

CDR3 sequence reads: CAWSYGQGSTDTQYF. The CDR3 nucleotides are TGTGCCTGGAGTTACGGACAGGGAAGCACAGATACGCAGTATTTT. V and J are TRBV30 and TRBJ2-3; 8 bases fit TRBD1. Germline CDR1 and CDR2: GTSNPN and SVGIG (reference sequence). This CDR3 is 15 amino acids long. V lost 2 bases, J lost 0 bases, and 4 bases stayed unmatched.

This clone showed up just once. The V and J genes are TRBV6-5 and TRBJ2-7, with 7 bases matching TRBD1. V was clipped by 6 bases and J by 5 bases; unmatched bases: 7. The CDR3 sequence is 13 residues long. Per germline, CDR1 MNHEY and CDR2 SVGAGI. CDR3 bases: TGTGCCAGCAGAAGACAGGGTAATGACGAGCAGTACTTC. It translates to CASRRQGNDEQYF.

The genes are TRBV23-1 and TRBJ1-1; D call uncertain. TRBV23-1 belongs to the ORF category, with a function that is uncertain. Trimming removed 6 bases from V and 0 bases from J, with 11 bases in between. The CDR3 has 14 amino acids. In nucleotides, the CDR3 is TGCGCCAGCAGCTCGAATCTAGTGAACACTGAAGCTTTCTTT. Translated: CASSSNLVNTEAFF.

The V and J genes are TRBV7-9 and TRBJ1-1; D may be TRBD1 (6 bases). The CDR3 consists of 14 residues. Per germline, CDR1 SEHNR and CDR2 FQNEAQ (reference sequence). Trimming took off 3 bases at V and 5 bases at J, with 13 bases between the two ends. The DNA of the CDR3 is TGTGCCAGCAGCTTTAAGGGGGTTGGGACTGAAGCTTTCTTT. Translated: CASSFKGVGTEAFF.